This paragraph covers one T cell receptor beta chain sequence. The antigen is undetermined. This record belongs to a study of vaccination effects on CD4 cells after COVID-19. General observations from the study: In vaccinees who were healthy, merely 1 out of 255 vaccine-induced clones cross-reacted with common cold coronaviruses.

Before sequencing took place, the ViraFEST assay used viral peptide pools to expand antigen-specific CD4+ T cells. The culture ran for 10 days, and then CD4+ T cells were isolated. According to the study, vaccine recipients showed no prior SARS-CoV-2 infection and negative nucleocapsid antibodies. V was shortened by 6 bases and J by 1 base, with 6 bases between the two germline ends. The CDR3 is made up of 12 amino acids. The germline CDR1 and CDR2 sequences are SNHLY and FYNNEI. Clones were read by immunoSEQ multiplex PCR, and TCRdb kept only the in-frame ones, dropping some. Found here are tens of thousands of clones, 75% to 80% of them singletons; the top ten hold approximately 6%.

The sample in question was CD4+ T cells from PBMCs cultured with HCoV-OC43 spike peptides, obtained before COVID-19 vaccination. Subset defined: HCoV-OC43 spike overlapping peptide pool stimulation. The rearrangement joins TRBV2 to TRBJ1-1, with D uncertain. The source of this sequence is a human donor who received a COVID-19 vaccine. CDR3 in amino acids: CASRGENTEAFF. In DNA form, the CDR3 reads TGTGCCAGCAGAGGAGAGAACACTGAAGCTTTCTTT.